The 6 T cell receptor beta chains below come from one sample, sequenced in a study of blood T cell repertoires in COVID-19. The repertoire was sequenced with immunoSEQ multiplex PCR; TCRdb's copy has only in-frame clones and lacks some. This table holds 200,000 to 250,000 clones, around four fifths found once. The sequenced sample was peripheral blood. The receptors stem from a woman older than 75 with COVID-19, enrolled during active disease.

The DNA for the CDR3 is TGTGCCATCAGTGAGCCCGGGACTAGCGGCTACGAGCAGTACTTC. It specifies CAISEPGTSGYEQYF. The chain couples TRBV10-3 to TRBJ2-7, with 11 nucleotides matching TRBD2. Per germline, CDR1 ENHRY and CDR2 SYGVKD. The V gene end was trimmed by 2 bases and the J gene end by 3 bases; junction bases not matched to a gene: 3. This CDR3 has 15 residues.

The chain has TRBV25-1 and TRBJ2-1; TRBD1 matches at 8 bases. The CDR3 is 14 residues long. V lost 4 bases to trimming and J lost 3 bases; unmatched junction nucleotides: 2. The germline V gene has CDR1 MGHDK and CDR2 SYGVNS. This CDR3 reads CASSGTGNYNEQFF. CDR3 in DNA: TGTGCCAGCAGTGGGACAGGGAACTACAATGAGCAGTTCTTC.

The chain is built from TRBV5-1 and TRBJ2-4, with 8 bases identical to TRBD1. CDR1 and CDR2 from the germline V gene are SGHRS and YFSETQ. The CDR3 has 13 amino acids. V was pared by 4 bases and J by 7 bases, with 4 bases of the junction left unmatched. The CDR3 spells CASSAGGWNIQYF. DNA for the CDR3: TGCGCCAGCAGCGCAGGGGGCTGGAACATTCAGTACTTC.

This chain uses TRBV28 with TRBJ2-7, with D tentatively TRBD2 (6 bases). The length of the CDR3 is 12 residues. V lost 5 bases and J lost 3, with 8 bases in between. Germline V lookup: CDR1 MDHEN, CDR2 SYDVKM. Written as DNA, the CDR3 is TGTGCCAGCAGTGGAGGGGACTACGAGCAGTACTTC. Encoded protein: CASSGGDYEQYF. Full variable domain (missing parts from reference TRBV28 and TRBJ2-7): DVKVTQSSRYLVKRTGEKVFLECVQDMDHENMFWYRQDPGLGLRLIYFSYDVKMKEKGDIPEGYSVSREKKERFSLILESASTNQTSMYLCASSGGDYEQYFGPGTRLTVT.

The CDR3 DNA follows: TGCGCCAGCAGCTTGGTAGGGGAGGGCTACGAGCAGTACTTC. Protein product: CASSLVGEGYEQYF. This chain uses TRBV5-1 with TRBJ2-7; 7 bases are shared with TRBD2. Germline V CDR1 and CDR2: SGHRS, YFSETQ. The junction had 3 bases not matched to a gene; V was cut back by 0 bases and J by 3 bases. This CDR3 is 14 amino acids long.

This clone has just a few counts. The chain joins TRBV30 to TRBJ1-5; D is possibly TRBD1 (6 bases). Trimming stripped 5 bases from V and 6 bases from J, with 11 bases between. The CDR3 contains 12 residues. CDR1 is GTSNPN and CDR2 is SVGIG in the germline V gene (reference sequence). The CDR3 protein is CAWGGGGQPQHF. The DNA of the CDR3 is TGTGCCTGGGGAGGGGGGGGTCAGCCCCAGCATTTT.